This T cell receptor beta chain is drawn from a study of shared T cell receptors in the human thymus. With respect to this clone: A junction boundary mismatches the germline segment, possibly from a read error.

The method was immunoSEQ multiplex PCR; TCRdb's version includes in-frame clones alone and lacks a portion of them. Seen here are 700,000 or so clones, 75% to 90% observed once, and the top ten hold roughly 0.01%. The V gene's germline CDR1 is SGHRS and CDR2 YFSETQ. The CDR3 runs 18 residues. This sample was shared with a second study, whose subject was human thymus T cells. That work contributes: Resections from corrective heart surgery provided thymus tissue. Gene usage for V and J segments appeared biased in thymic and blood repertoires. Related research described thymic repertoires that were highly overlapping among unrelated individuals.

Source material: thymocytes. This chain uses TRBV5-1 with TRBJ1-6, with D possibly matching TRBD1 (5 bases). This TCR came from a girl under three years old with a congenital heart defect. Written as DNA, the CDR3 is TGCGCCAGCAGGTTGGCCGGCAGGGTTGGAGAGTATAATTCACCCCTCCACTTT. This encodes CASRLAGRVGEYNSPLHF.